These 32 T cell receptor beta chains share one sample of origin, sequenced in a study of blood T cell repertoires in COVID-19. TCRdb's copy holds only in-frame clones and misses some; the assay was immunoSEQ multiplex PCR. The sample has 55,000 to 75,000 clones; about 80% are singletons. The material sequenced was peripheral blood. The receptors come from a man older than 75 with COVID-19, enrolled during active disease.

The chain has TRBV6-4 and TRBJ2-3, with 10 bases that match TRBD2. The CDR3 has 15 amino acids. Germline values: CDR1 MRHNA, CDR2 SNTAGT. Trimming at V came to 2 bases and at J to 2 bases, leaving 1 base not matched to a gene. This chain's CDR3 is CASSDSGGATDTQYF. The CDR3 nucleotides read TGTGCCAGCAGTGACAGCGGGGGGGCCACAGATACGCAGTATTTT.

This clone was seen only once. The chain employs TRBV28 and TRBJ2-1; 12 positions agree with TRBD2. With 4 bases clipped from V and 4 bases from J, the junction kept 5 bases outside the gene matches. There are 16 residues in the CDR3. Germline-derived CDR1 and CDR2 are MDHEN and SYDVKM. The CDR3 here is CASSSRTSGAYNEQFF. DNA for the CDR3: TGTGCCAGCAGTTCCCGGACTAGCGGGGCATACAATGAGCAGTTCTTC.

The chain has TRBV12-3 or TRBV12-4 and TRBJ1-1; D gene uncertain. V was cut by 1 base and J by 4 bases, with 7 bases left in between. This CDR3 spans 13 amino acids. The chain's CDR3 is CASSLVGSTEAFF. CDR3 nucleotides: TGTGCCAGCAGTTTAGTGGGGAGCACTGAAGCTTTCTTT.

The chain is built from TRBV7-2 and TRBJ2-5; 8 bases are a match to TRBD2. Trimming at V came to 5 bases and at J to 5 bases, leaving 13 bases not matched to a gene. The germline gives CDR1 SGHTA, CDR2 FQGNSA. The CDR3 length is 16 residues. CDR3 sequence (DNA): TGTGCCAGCAGCCCGACTAGCGCGACATCATGGGAGACCCAGTACTTC. Protein: CASSPTSATSWETQYF.

This chain joins TRBV19 and TRBJ1-1, with TRBD1 as a possible D gene (6 bases). V was shortened by 5 bases and J by 1 base, with 11 bases between the two germline ends. The germline gives CDR1 LNHDA, CDR2 SQIVND (reference sequence). The CDR3 is 14 amino acids. This CDR3 is CASSQAGANTEAFF. The DNA for the CDR3 is TGTGCCAGTAGTCAGGCGGGGGCGAACACTGAAGCTTTCTTT.

The gene calls are TRBV7-2 and TRBJ2-5, with 11 bases identical to TRBD2. The CDR3 is 17 residues long. Trimming at V came to 2 bases and at J to 2 bases, leaving 7 bases not matched to a gene. Looked up from germline, CDR1 is SGHTA and CDR2 is FQGNSA. This chain's CDR3 is CASSLLAGGPPQETQYF. CDR3 DNA: TGTGCCAGCAGCTTATTAGCGGGGGGGCCCCCTCAAGAGACCCAGTACTTC. Looking up the rest from reference TRBV7-2 and TRBJ2-5 gives the full variable domain: GAGVSQSPSNKVTEKGKDVELRCDPISGHTALYWYRQSLGQGLEFLIYFQGNSAPDKSGLPSDRFSAERTGGSVSTLTIQRTQQEDSAVYLCASSLLAGGPPQETQYFGPGTRLLVL.

The chain is built from TRBV30 and TRBJ1-3; D not resolved. The V end lost 3 bases, the J end lost 3 bases, and 12 bases lay between the germline ends. Germline lookup yields CDR1 GTSNPN and CDR2 SVGIG (reference sequence). CDR3 length: 14 amino acids. CDR3 nucleotides: TGTGCCTGGAGGGCCACGGGATATGGAAACACCATATATTTT. Translated, it gives CAWRATGYGNTIYF.

The V and J genes are TRBV14 and TRBJ1-3, with a weak D call TRBD1 (6 bases). Germline values: CDR1 SGHDN, CDR2 FVKESK. This CDR3 has 16 amino acids. The V end lost 6 bases, the J end lost 0 bases, and 15 bases lay between the germline ends. CDR3 bases: TGTGCCAGCAGTCCCGTGGGACAAATCTCTGGAAACACCATATATTTT. It codes for CASSPVGQISGNTIYF. Full variable domain (rest looked up from reference TRBV14 and TRBJ1-3): EAGVTQFPSHSVIEKGQTVTLRCDPISGHDNLYWYRRVMGKEIKFLLHFVKESKQDESGMPNNRFLAERTGGTYSTLKVQPAELEDSGVYFCASSPVGQISGNTIYFGEGSWLTVV.

The chain has TRBV6-5 and TRBJ2-6; D remains ambiguous. This CDR3 is built from 15 residues. Germline loops: CDR1 MNHEY, CDR2 SVGAGI. V lost 6 bases and J lost 0, with 9 bases in between. The CDR3 reads CASRAVLSGANVLTF. The CDR3 DNA sequence: TGTGCCAGCAGGGCAGTCCTCTCTGGGGCCAACGTCCTGACTTTC.

This clone was found once. The chain joins TRBV5-1 to TRBJ2-7; no definite D call. The germline CDR1 and CDR2 sequences are SGHRS and YFSETQ. Trimming took off 2 bases at V and 2 bases at J, with 14 bases between the two ends. CDR3 size: 15 residues. The CDR3 DNA follows: TGCGCCAGCAGCTTAGGAGCTCCGTTGACCTACGAGCAGTACTTC. This sequence encodes CASSLGAPLTYEQYF.

The chain combines TRBV30 with TRBJ1-1; no definite D call. Per the germline V gene, CDR1 is GTSNPN and CDR2 is SVGIG (reference sequence). V dropped 1 base and J dropped 0 bases, with 12 bases sitting between them. This CDR3 comprises 15 residues. CDR3 bases: TGTGCCTGGAGTGGTGGCCGAACCCTGAACACTGAAGCTTTCTTT. Amino acids: CAWSGGRTLNTEAFF.

The chain combines TRBV5-1 with TRBJ1-1; D unresolved. Trimming removed 2 bases from V and 1 base from J, with 6 bases in between. Germline V lookup: CDR1 SGHRS, CDR2 YFSETQ. The CDR3 runs to 13 residues. CDR3 protein: CASSLRQNTEAFF. The DNA for the CDR3 is TGCGCCAGCAGCTTACGACAGAACACTGAAGCTTTCTTT. The full variable domain, with the rest looked up from reference TRBV5-1 and TRBJ1-1, is KAGVTQTPRYLIKTRGQQVTLSCSPISGHRSVSWYQQTPGQGLQFLFEYFSETQRNKGNFPGRFSGRQFSNSRSEMNVSTLELGDSALYLCASSLRQNTEAFFGQGTRLTVV.

The rearrangement uses TRBV9 and TRBJ1-6; D is possibly TRBD1 (6 bases). This CDR3 has 14 amino acids. Germline V gene sequence: CDR1 SGDLS, CDR2 YYNGEE. Trimming pared 4 bases from V and 7 bases from J, leaving 12 bases between. The CDR3 nucleotides read TGTGCCAGCAGCCGGGACAAGCAGAATTCACCCCTCCACTTT. As protein: CASSRDKQNSPLHF.

This chain links TRBV18 with TRBJ1-2, with TRBD1 matching over 9 bases. The V segment lost 4 bases and the J segment 2 bases; nucleotides outside the gene matches: 5. The CDR3 is made up of 15 amino acids. Germline CDR1 is KGHSH and CDR2 is LQKENI. Written as DNA, the CDR3 is TGTGCCAGCTCACTGGGGACAGGGAGGAACTATGGCTACACCTTC. Protein product: CASSLGTGRNYGYTF.

This clone was seen a handful of times. V gene TRBV5-4 combines with J gene TRBJ1-1, with a weak D call TRBD1 (6 bases). The CDR3 extends over 12 amino acids. Germline V gives CDR1 SGHNT, CDR2 YYREEE (reference sequence). V was cut by 2 bases and J by 8 bases, with 10 bases left in between. CDR3 DNA sequence: TGTGCCAGCAGCTTACAGGGTAGGGAAGCTTTCTTT. It is translated as CASSLQGREAFF.

The chain has TRBV7-3 and TRBJ2-2; possible D gene TRBD2, 5 bases. CDR1 is SGHTA and CDR2 is FQGTGA in the germline V gene. The V end lost 2 bases, the J end lost 1 base, and 8 bases lay between the germline ends. The CDR3 spans 15 residues. This CDR3 reads CASSLVAGNTGELFF. The CDR3 DNA is TGTGCCAGCAGCTTAGTGGCGGGGAACACCGGGGAGCTGTTTTTT.

The rearrangement joins TRBV6-2 or TRBV6-3 to TRBJ2-1, with a possible D match to TRBD1 (6 bases). Trimming pared 6 bases from V and 5 bases from J, leaving 20 bases between. This CDR3 comprises 16 residues. Germline V gives CDR1 MNHEY, CDR2 SVGEGT. CDR3 protein: CASSPLWGRINNEQFF. The CDR3 region has the DNA TGTGCCAGCAGCCCTTTATGGGGGCGGATAAACAATGAGCAGTTCTTC.

The genes are TRBV6-1 and TRBJ2-1; D perhaps matches TRBD2 (6 bases). The germline V gene encodes CDR1 MNHNS and CDR2 SASEGT. This CDR3 contains 14 residues. V gave up 2 bases and J gave up 7 bases, with 12 bases separating them. The DNA of the CDR3 is TGTGCCAGCAGTGAAACAGCGGGTTTGAATGAGCAGTTCTTC. This sequence encodes CASSETAGLNEQFF.

The J gene is TRBJ2-2, the V gene TRBV24-1, with TRBD2 as a possible D gene (5 bases). Germline CDR1 is KGHDR and CDR2 is SFDVKD. The CDR3 has 16 amino acids. The V and J ends lost 3 bases and 4 bases respectively, with 14 bases between them. CDR3 coding DNA: TGTGCCACCAGTGATCGGGCCAAAGGAGGCACCGGGGAGCTGTTTTTT. Translated, it gives CATSDRAKGGTGELFF.

This sequence joins TRBV5-4 and TRBJ2-5; 9 nucleotides agree with TRBD2. The CDR3 has 14 residues. V lost 4 bases and J lost 4; bases outside the gene matches: 5. The germline V gene encodes CDR1 SGHNT and CDR2 YYREEE (reference sequence). The CDR3 DNA is TGTGCCAGCAGCGAACCGACTAGCGGAGAGACCCAGTACTTC. Translating it yields CASSEPTSGETQYF.

The genes are TRBV7-2 and TRBJ1-2, with a weak D call TRBD1 (5 bases). V was trimmed by 2 bases and J by 9 bases, leaving 22 bases between them. Germline assignment: CDR1 SGHTA and CDR2 FQGNSA. This CDR3 has 16 amino acids. The CDR3 bases are TGTGCCAGCAGCTTATCAGGGATGAGGGAGGCCGAACGCTACACCTTC. Its protein is CASSLSGMREAERYTF.

The rearrangement uses TRBV2 and TRBJ1-1, with D possibly matching TRBD1 (6 bases). V shed 5 bases and J shed 4 bases, with 11 bases lying between them. Looked up from germline, CDR1 is SNHLY and CDR2 is FYNNEI. The CDR3 is made up of 13 amino acids. CDR3 DNA sequence: TGTGCCAGCAGTCAGGGGCCCGGCACTGAAGCTTTCTTT. Encoded protein: CASSQGPGTEAFF.

The rearrangement links TRBV30 to TRBJ1-6; 7 positions match TRBD1. The trim removed 4 bases at V and 9 bases at J, leaving 15 bases unmatched. CDR1 GTSNPN and CDR2 SVGIG come from the germline V gene (reference sequence). There are 16 residues in the CDR3. The CDR3, as DNA: TGTGCCTGGATTGGTGGGGACAGCATTCTCGGTTCACCCCTCCACTTT. This sequence encodes CAWIGGDSILGSPLHF.

V is TRBV6-5 and J is TRBJ1-2, with 7 nucleotides matching TRBD1. V was clipped by 8 bases and J by 7 bases; unmatched bases: 10. This CDR3 region has 13 residues. Germline V gene sequence: CDR1 MNHEY, CDR2 SVGAGI. The CDR3 region has the DNA TGTGCCAGCGTGAAGACAGGGTTAGGTGGCTACACCTTC. Residues: CASVKTGLGGYTF.

This chain uses TRBV4-3 with TRBJ1-2; 8 nucleotides agree with TRBD1. The V and J ends lost 5 bases and 0 bases, in that order; junction bases with no gene match: 8. The CDR3 extends over 16 amino acids. CDR1 is LGHNA and CDR2 is YSLEER in the germline V gene. CDR3 nucleotides: TGCGCCAGCAGCGTGGACAGGGACCTTTCTAACTATGGCTACACCTTC. It encodes CASSVDRDLSNYGYTF.

The J gene is TRBJ1-4, the V gene TRBV10-3; 8 bases are a match to TRBD1. Germline V lookup: CDR1 ENHRY, CDR2 SYGVKD. V shed 0 bases, J shed 8 bases, and the junction held 5 bases outside the gene matches. This CDR3 contains 15 residues. The CDR3 reads CAISESDRVGEKLFF. CDR3 coding DNA: TGTGCCATCAGTGAGTCGGACAGGGTAGGAGAAAAACTGTTTTTT.

This clone was seen a few times. This chain connects TRBV7-8 to TRBJ1-5; 10 nucleotides agree with TRBD1. The junction had 7 bases not matched to a gene; V was cut back by 8 bases and J by 9 bases. The CDR3 totals 13 residues. Germline V lookup: CDR1 SGHVS, CDR2 FQNEAQ. The CDR3 DNA reads TGTGCCAGCTCCAGACAGGGGGCGATGCCCCAGCATTTT. This translates into CASSRQGAMPQHF.

The chain joins TRBV2 to TRBJ2-1, with D possibly TRBD1 on 6 matching bases. The V gene's germline CDR1 is SNHLY and CDR2 FYNNEI. This CDR3 is built from 15 residues. Trimming cost V 5 bases and J 0 bases, with 11 bases left between them. CDR3 in DNA: TGTGCCAGCAGTCCAGGGGTCAGCTCCTACAATGAGCAGTTCTTC. Translated: CASSPGVSSYNEQFF.

The chain is built from TRBV7-2 and TRBJ2-5; D is undetermined. Trimming shortened V by 2 bases and J by 2 bases, and 6 bases separated the two germline ends. This CDR3 has 13 residues. Per germline, CDR1 SGHTA and CDR2 FQGNSA. CDR3 sequence reads: CASSLSRQETQYF. The CDR3, as DNA: TGTGCCAGCAGCTTAAGCCGGCAAGAGACCCAGTACTTC.

The chain couples TRBV7-2 to TRBJ2-2, with 7 bases that match TRBD1. This CDR3 has 13 amino acids. The germline gives CDR1 SGHTA, CDR2 FQGNSA. The V segment lost 3 bases and the J segment 10 bases; nucleotides outside the gene matches: 5. The CDR3 region has the DNA TGTGCCAGCAGCTTTACCGGGACAGAGGAGCTGTTTTTT. It codes for CASSFTGTEELFF.

The chain has TRBV7-2 and TRBJ2-2, with D maybe TRBD1 (6 bases). Germline V gives CDR1 SGHTA, CDR2 FQGNSA. The CDR3 is made up of 16 amino acids. The V gene lost 0 bases and the J gene lost 5 bases, with 13 bases spanning the gap. DNA of the CDR3: TGTGCCAGCAGCTTAGCCACAGGGTTAAGGACCGGGGAGCTGTTTTTT. This codes for CASSLATGLRTGELFF. Together with reference TRBV7-2 and TRBJ2-2, the CDR3 gives the full variable domain: GAGVSQSPSNKVTEKGKDVELRCDPISGHTALYWYRQSLGQGLEFLIYFQGNSAPDKSGLPSDRFSAERTGGSVSTLTIQRTQQEDSAVYLCASSLATGLRTGELFFGEGSRLTVL.

The chain is built from TRBV11-2 and TRBJ1-6, with 9 bases fitting TRBD1. Per the germline V gene, CDR1 is SGHAT and CDR2 is FQNNGV. The V and J ends lost 4 bases and 1 base, in that order; junction bases with no gene match: 5. The CDR3 totals 17 residues. The CDR3 region is CASSSIQGASYNSPLHF. The DNA for the CDR3 is TGTGCCAGCAGCTCGATACAGGGGGCGTCCTATAATTCACCCCTCCACTTT.